The next 25 T cell receptor beta chains were all read from a single sample in a study of identical twins. TCRdb analysed the 5' RACE reads with MiXCR anew, one entry per CDR3 protein. The top ten hold approximately 0.96% of the sample, which has about 720,000 distinct CDR3 sequences, under 9% seen once. These records were also assigned to another study, of yellow fever vaccine responses in identical twins.

Sample: PBMCs. The receptor source for this set is a woman between 18 and 29 years old in good health.

V is TRBV5-1 and J is TRBJ2-1; possibly TRBD2 for D (5 bases). CDR3 length: 15 amino acids. Germline assignment: CDR1 SGHRS and CDR2 YFSETQ. V shed 0 bases and J shed 2 bases, with 9 bases lying between them. CDR3: CASSLVATTYNEQFF. The CDR3 nucleotides read TGCGCCAGCAGCTTGGTAGCGACAACCTACAATGAGCAGTTCTTC.

This clonotype has only a few counts. The J gene is TRBJ2-5, the V gene TRBV12-3 or TRBV12-4; TRBD2 matches 9 bases. Trimming removed 4 bases from V and 5 bases from J; junction bases left unmatched: 8. The CDR3 contains 15 residues. The CDR3 sequence is CASSYLAGGGETQYF. In DNA, the CDR3 is TGTGCCAGCAGTTACCTGGCGGGAGGGGGGGAGACCCAGTACTTC.

The chain uses TRBV7-2 and TRBJ2-7, with 7 bases lining up with TRBD2. Germline CDR1 and CDR2: SGHTA and FQGNSA. V shed 1 base, J shed 2 bases, and the junction held 5 bases outside the gene matches. CDR3 length: 15 amino acids. The CDR3 region is CASSLVPSGAYEQYF. In DNA, the CDR3 is TGTGCCAGCAGCTTAGTCCCCAGCGGGGCCTACGAGCAGTACTTC.

The chain is built from TRBV7-2 and TRBJ2-7, with D perhaps TRBD2 (6 bases). V dropped 5 bases and J dropped 0 bases, with 14 bases sitting between them. The CDR3 contains 15 residues. Germline CDR1 reads SGHTA; CDR2 reads FQGNSA. The CDR3 is CASSESRDFSYEQYF. CDR3 DNA: TGTGCCAGCAGCGAATCCCGGGACTTCTCCTACGAGCAGTACTTC.

The rearrangement joins TRBV20-1 to TRBJ2-3, with unresolved D. V was pared by 3 bases and J by 2 bases, with 9 bases between. Germline assignment: CDR1 DFQATT and CDR2 SNEGSKA (reference sequence). The length of the CDR3 is 13 residues. For the CDR3, the DNA is TGCAGTGCTAGGATAGTGGTCACAGATACGCAGTATTTT. Translation: CSARIVVTDTQYF.

J is TRBJ2-4 and V is TRBV18; D gene unclear. This CDR3 is built from 16 residues. Trimming shortened V by 4 bases and J by 8 bases, and 21 bases separated the two germline ends. CDR1 is KGHSH and CDR2 is LQKENI in the germline V gene. Written as DNA, the CDR3 is TGTGCCAGCTCACTCCAGGCAGCCGGGCTTGTAGACATTCAGTACTTC. Its translation is CASSLQAAGLVDIQYF. Full variable domain (rest looked up from reference TRBV18 and TRBJ2-4): NAGVMQNPRHLVRRRGQEARLRCSPMKGHSHVYWYRQLPEEGLKFMVYLQKENIIDESGMPKERFSAEFPKEGPSILRIQQVVRGDSAAYFCASSLQAAGLVDIQYFGAGTRLSVL.

This clonotype was detected many times. The genes are TRBV4-3 and TRBJ2-1; 7 bases align to TRBD2. V was clipped by 0 bases and J by 2 bases; unmatched bases: 7. Germline CDR1 is LGHNA and CDR2 is YSLEER. The CDR3 totals 17 residues. CDR3 DNA sequence: TGCGCCAGCAGCCAAGAACGGAGCGGGATCCCCTACAATGAGCAGTTCTTC. Translating gives CASSQERSGIPYNEQFF.

The V call is TRBV10-3, the J call TRBJ2-1, with 7 bases identical to TRBD1. The CDR3 runs to 17 residues. Germline CDR1 is ENHRY and CDR2 is SYGVKD. J gave up 7 bases and V 3 bases, and 15 bases lay outside the gene matches. The CDR3 DNA is TGTGCCATCAGTGATTTGGGCAAGAGGGGGCCCATAAATGAGCAGTTCTTC. It yields the protein CAISDLGKRGPINEQFF.

This clonotype showed up just a few times. The chain employs TRBV28 and TRBJ2-5; D possibly corresponds to TRBD2 (5 bases). V lost 3 bases and J lost 0, with 11 bases in between. In germline, CDR1 is MDHEN, CDR2 SYDVKM. This CDR3 is built from 15 residues. CDR3 loop: CASSLRAVNQETQYF. CDR3 coding DNA: TGTGCCAGCAGTTTGCGAGCGGTCAACCAAGAGACCCAGTACTTC.

The sample holds many counts of this clonotype. V is TRBV5-1 and J is TRBJ2-2; D might be TRBD1 (5 bases). The V gene's germline CDR1 is SGHRS and CDR2 YFSETQ. V was cut by 1 base and J by 5 bases, with 9 bases left in between. The CDR3 totals 14 residues. The CDR3 DNA is TGCGCCAGCAGCTTGTTACAGGATACCGGGGAGCTGTTTTTT. This encodes CASSLLQDTGELFF.

This clonotype was observed a few times. The chain has TRBV6-5 and TRBJ2-7; possibly TRBD1 or TRBD2 for D (5 bases each). The germline V gene has CDR1 MNHEY and CDR2 SVGAGI. Trimming took off 0 bases at V and 4 bases at J, with 19 bases between the two ends. The CDR3 has 17 residues. The CDR3 DNA reads as TGTGCCAGCAGTTACTCCCCCTTAGGGGACCGGCCTTACGAGCAGTACTTC. Protein sequence: CASSYSPLGDRPYEQYF.

The chain is built from TRBV20-1 and TRBJ2-3, with D perhaps TRBD2 (5 bases). This CDR3 is 15 amino acids long. V was trimmed by 5 bases and J by 0 bases, leaving 15 bases between them. The germline CDR1 and CDR2 sequences are DFQATT and SNEGSKA (reference sequence). As DNA, the CDR3 is TGCAGTGCTCCACAAAGGCGGGCCAGCACAGATACGCAGTATTTT. Protein sequence: CSAPQRRASTDTQYF.

This clonotype was seen more than once but under ten times. The chain recombines TRBV2 with TRBJ2-2; 10 bases line up with TRBD1. The CDR3 runs 15 residues. The germline gives CDR1 SNHLY, CDR2 FYNNEI. Losses at the gene ends were 6 bases for V and 5 bases for J; bases not matched to a gene: 6. CDR3 in DNA: TGTGCCAGCAGGCCGACAGGGGGCGAAACCGGGGAGCTGTTTTTT. It translates to CASRPTGGETGELFF.

The CDR3 DNA is TGCAGTGCTAGAGCCAGGGTGAACACCGGGGAGCTGTTTTTT. This translates into CSARARVNTGELFF. The chain joins TRBV20-1 to TRBJ2-2; a possible D gene is TRBD1 (5 bases). Looked up from germline, CDR1 is DFQATT and CDR2 is SNEGSKA (reference sequence). V gave up 1 base and J gave up 1 base, with 7 bases separating them. The CDR3 runs 14 residues.

This sequence joins TRBV20-1 and TRBJ2-1, with D possibly TRBD2 on 5 matching bases. The germline V and J ends were trimmed by 1 base and 10 bases, with 8 bases remaining between them. The CDR3 extends over 11 amino acids. Germline CDR1 DFQATT, CDR2 SNEGSKA (reference sequence). CDR3 loop: CSARVGGEQFF. CDR3 bases: TGCAGTGCTAGAGTCGGCGGGGAGCAGTTCTTC.

Ten or more counts support this clonotype. The chain joins TRBV3-1 to TRBJ2-3; no definite D call. CDR1 is LGHDT and CDR2 is YNNKEL in the germline V gene (reference sequence). This CDR3 has 17 residues. V was trimmed by 0 bases and J by 3 bases, leaving 16 bases between them. The CDR3 DNA sequence: TGTGCCAGCAGCCAAGATTCGGGCCACCTAACAACAGATACGCAGTATTTT. Translated: CASSQDSGHLTTDTQYF.

CDR3 sequence (DNA): TGTGCCACCAGTGATCGAGGGGCTTCCGGCACAGATACGCAGTATTTT. It encodes CATSDRGASGTDTQYF. The chain couples TRBV24-1 to TRBJ2-3; D tentatively fits TRBD1 or TRBD2 (5 bases each). This CDR3 comprises 16 residues. The germline gives CDR1 KGHDR, CDR2 SFDVKD. V was shortened by 3 bases and J by 1 base, with 13 bases between the two germline ends.

This clonotype has ten or more counts. The rearrangement links TRBV9 to TRBJ1-2; 10 bases are shared with TRBD1. Looked up from germline, CDR1 is SGDLS and CDR2 is YYNGEE. The CDR3 consists of 17 residues. V lost 2 bases and J lost 2; bases outside the gene matches: 9. The CDR3 sequence: CASSVGTGESVNYGYTF. In DNA, the CDR3 is TGTGCCAGCAGCGTCGGGACAGGGGAGAGTGTGAACTATGGCTACACCTTC.

This clonotype was seen only a few times. V is TRBV20-1 and J is TRBJ2-7; D may be TRBD2 (5 bases). CDR1 and CDR2 from the germline V gene are DFQATT and SNEGSKA (reference sequence). The V gene lost 4 bases and the J gene lost 4 bases, with 17 bases spanning the gap. The CDR3 totals 14 residues. The CDR3 reads CSATEASIIYEQYF. CDR3 nucleotide sequence: TGCAGTGCTACGGAGGCTAGTATAATATACGAGCAGTACTTC.

This sequence joins TRBV2 and TRBJ2-7, with 9 bases lining up with TRBD1. Trimming cost V 6 bases and J 0 bases; bases outside gene matches: 6. From germline, CDR1 is SNHLY and CDR2 FYNNEI. CDR3 length equals 15 residues. The CDR3 spells CASRERQGGSYEQYF. In DNA form, the CDR3 reads TGTGCCAGCAGGGAACGACAGGGGGGCTCCTACGAGCAGTACTTC.

The CDR3 protein is CASSVGTDQWPQHF. CDR3 in DNA: TGTGCCAGCAGCGTTGGTACGGACCAGTGGCCCCAGCATTTT. The chain combines TRBV9 with TRBJ1-5; D call uncertain. Germline assignment: CDR1 SGDLS and CDR2 YYNGEE. The CDR3 is made up of 14 amino acids. V lost 2 bases and J 9 bases, leaving 15 bases between the germline ends.

The chain employs TRBV27 and TRBJ2-2, with TRBD2 identical over 10 bases. In germline, CDR1 is MNHEY, CDR2 SMNVEV (reference sequence). This CDR3 comprises 19 residues. Losses at the gene ends were 6 bases for V and 5 bases for J; bases not matched to a gene: 18. CDR3 coding DNA: TGTGCCAGCAGCCCCCTGGGACTAGCGAGATCCGAACCTACCGGGGAGCTGTTTTTT. Protein product: CASSPLGLARSEPTGELFF.

This clonotype occurred a few times. The chain carries TRBV20-1 and TRBJ2-5, with TRBD2 matching 10 bases. CDR1 is DFQATT, CDR2 SNEGSKA, per germline (reference sequence). This CDR3 spans 14 amino acids. Trimming cost V 4 bases and J 5 bases; bases outside gene matches: 7. CDR3 residues: CSAISGGARETQYF. The CDR3 DNA sequence: TGCAGTGCTATAAGCGGGGGGGCTCGGGAGACCCAGTACTTC.

A few counts support this clonotype. This sequence joins TRBV6-1 and TRBJ2-5; D possibly matches TRBD1 or TRBD2 (5 bases each). The germline V and J ends were trimmed by 10 bases and 5 bases, with 20 bases remaining between them. The CDR3 covers 14 residues. Germline V gene data show CDR1 as MNHNS and CDR2 as SASEGT. CDR3 bases: TGTGCCACCTCAGGGCAGTTGGGCGGGGAGACCCAGTACTTC. This encodes CATSGQLGGETQYF.

This clonotype was observed a handful of times. This chain links TRBV7-2 with TRBJ2-1, with TRBD2 as a possible D gene (5 bases). Looked up from germline, CDR1 is SGHTA and CDR2 is FQGNSA. The CDR3 has 15 residues. V lost 0 bases and J 4 bases, leaving 10 bases between the germline ends. The CDR3 loop is CASSLARVPYNEQFF. The CDR3 nucleotides read TGTGCCAGCAGCTTAGCGAGGGTCCCATACAATGAGCAGTTCTTC.